This T cell receptor (beta chain) originates from a study of cytomegalovirus exposure and HLA in healthy donors. The PCR was carried out with 60 Vbeta primers and 13 Jbeta primers. Generated by immunoSEQ multiplex PCR, the TCRdb table keeps only in-frame clones and is missing some. The table has roughly 170,000 clones, around 82% seen once. This CDR3 has 14 residues. This clone was seen a few times. Its antigen is unknown. Study results and caveats: Later analysis reportedly placed an Asian-associated ancestry cluster below the approximately 650-donor mean in N-insertions. There were 150 or so TCR beta chains listed as cytomegalovirus-associated.

The sequence was obtained from a woman aged 50 to 65 in good health and CMV-seropositive. Source material: PBMCs. The rearrangement uses TRBV12-2 and TRBJ1-6; the D segment call TRBD1 is taken from the table without a DNA check. TRBV12-2 is a recognized pseudogene. Written as DNA, the CDR3 is TGTGCAAGTCGCTTTCAGGGGGCCGATTCACCCCTCCACTTT. This codes for CASRFQGADSPLHF.